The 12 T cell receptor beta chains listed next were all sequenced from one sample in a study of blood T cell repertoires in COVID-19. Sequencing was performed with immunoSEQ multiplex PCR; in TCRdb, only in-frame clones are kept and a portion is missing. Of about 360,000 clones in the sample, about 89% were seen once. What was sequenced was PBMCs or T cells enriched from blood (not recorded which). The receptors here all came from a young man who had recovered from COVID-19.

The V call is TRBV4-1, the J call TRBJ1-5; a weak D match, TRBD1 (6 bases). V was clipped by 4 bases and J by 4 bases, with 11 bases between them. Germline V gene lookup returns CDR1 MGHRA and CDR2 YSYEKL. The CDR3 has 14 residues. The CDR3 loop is CASSPRDNNQPQHF. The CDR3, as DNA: TGCGCCAGCAGCCCCCGGGACAATAATCAGCCCCAGCATTTT.

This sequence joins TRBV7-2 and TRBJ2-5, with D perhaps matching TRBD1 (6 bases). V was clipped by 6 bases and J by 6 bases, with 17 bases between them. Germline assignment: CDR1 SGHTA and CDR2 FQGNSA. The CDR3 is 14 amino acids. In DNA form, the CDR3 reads TGTGCCAGCAGTGGGGGTCCAAGGGGGAAGACCCAGTACTTC. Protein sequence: CASSGGPRGKTQYF.

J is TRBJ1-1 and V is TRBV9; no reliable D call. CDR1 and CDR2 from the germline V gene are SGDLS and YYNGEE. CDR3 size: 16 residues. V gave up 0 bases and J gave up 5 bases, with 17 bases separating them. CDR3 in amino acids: CASSVGATKGGTEAFF. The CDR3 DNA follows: TGTGCCAGCAGCGTAGGTGCGACAAAGGGAGGTACTGAAGCTTTCTTT.

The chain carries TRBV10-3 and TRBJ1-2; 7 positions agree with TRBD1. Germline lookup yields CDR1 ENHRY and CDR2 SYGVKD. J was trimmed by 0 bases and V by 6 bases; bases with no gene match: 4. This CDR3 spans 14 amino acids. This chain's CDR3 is CAIRPGQTNYGYTF. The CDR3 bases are TGTGCCATCAGGCCGGGACAGACTAACTATGGCTACACCTTC.

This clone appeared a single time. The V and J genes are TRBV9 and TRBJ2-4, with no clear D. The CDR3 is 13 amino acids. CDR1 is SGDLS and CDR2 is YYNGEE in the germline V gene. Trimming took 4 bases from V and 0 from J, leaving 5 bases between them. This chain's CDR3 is CASSPLAKNIQYF. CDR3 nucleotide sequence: TGTGCCAGCAGCCCCTTAGCCAAAAACATTCAGTACTTC. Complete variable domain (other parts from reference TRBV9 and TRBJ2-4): DSGVTQTPKHLITATGQRVTLRCSPRSGDLSVYWYQQSLDQGLQFLIQYYNGEERAKGNILERFSAQQFPDLHSELNLSSLELGDSALYFCASSPLAKNIQYFGAGTRLSVL.

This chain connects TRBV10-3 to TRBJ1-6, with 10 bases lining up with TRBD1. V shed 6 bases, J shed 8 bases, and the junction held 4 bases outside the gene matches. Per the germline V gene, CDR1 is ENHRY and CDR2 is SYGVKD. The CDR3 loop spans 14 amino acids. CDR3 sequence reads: CAIRDRGTDSPLHF. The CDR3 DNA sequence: TGTGCCATCAGGGACAGGGGGACGGATTCACCCCTCCACTTT.

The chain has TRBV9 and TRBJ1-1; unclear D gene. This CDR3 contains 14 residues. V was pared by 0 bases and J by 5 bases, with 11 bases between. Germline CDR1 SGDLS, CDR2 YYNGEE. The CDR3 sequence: CASSVGSGPTEAFF. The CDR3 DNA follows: TGTGCCAGCAGCGTAGGGTCGGGTCCAACTGAAGCTTTCTTT.

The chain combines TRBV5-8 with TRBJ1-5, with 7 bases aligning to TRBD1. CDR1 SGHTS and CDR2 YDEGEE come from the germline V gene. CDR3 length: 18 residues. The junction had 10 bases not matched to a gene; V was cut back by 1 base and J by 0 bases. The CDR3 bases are TGTGCCAGCAGCTTGACAGGGGAATCGGGTTATAGCAATCAGCCCCAGCATTTT. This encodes CASSLTGESGYSNQPQHF.

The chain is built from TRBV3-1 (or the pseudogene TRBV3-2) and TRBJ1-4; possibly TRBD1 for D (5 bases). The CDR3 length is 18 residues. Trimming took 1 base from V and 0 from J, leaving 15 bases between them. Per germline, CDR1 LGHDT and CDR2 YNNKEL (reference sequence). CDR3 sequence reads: CASSQGPGGITTNEKLFF. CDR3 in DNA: TGTGCCAGCAGCCAAGGACCGGGGGGGATAACAACTAATGAAAAACTGTTTTTT.

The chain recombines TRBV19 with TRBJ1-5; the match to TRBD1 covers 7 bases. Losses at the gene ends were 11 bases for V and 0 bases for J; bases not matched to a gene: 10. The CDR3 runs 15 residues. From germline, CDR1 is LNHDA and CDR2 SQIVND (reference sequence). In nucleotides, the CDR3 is TGTGCCTCCCAATTCCACAGGGGTAGCAATCAGCCCCAGCATTTT. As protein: CASQFHRGSNQPQHF.

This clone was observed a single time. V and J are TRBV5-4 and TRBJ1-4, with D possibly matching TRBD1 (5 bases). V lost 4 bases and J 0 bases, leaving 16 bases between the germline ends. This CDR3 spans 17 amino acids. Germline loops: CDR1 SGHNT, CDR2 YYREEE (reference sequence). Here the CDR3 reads CASSPGGGRPTNEKLFF. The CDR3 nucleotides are TGTGCCAGCAGCCCCGGGGGAGGGCGGCCAACTAATGAAAAACTGTTTTTT.

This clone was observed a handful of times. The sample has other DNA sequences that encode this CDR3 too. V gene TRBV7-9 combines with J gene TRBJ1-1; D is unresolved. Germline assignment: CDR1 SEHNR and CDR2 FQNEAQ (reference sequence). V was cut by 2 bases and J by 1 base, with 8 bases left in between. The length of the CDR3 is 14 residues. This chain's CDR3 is CASSLLTGNTEAFF. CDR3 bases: TGTGCCAGCAGCTTACTTACGGGGAACACTGAAGCTTTCTTT.